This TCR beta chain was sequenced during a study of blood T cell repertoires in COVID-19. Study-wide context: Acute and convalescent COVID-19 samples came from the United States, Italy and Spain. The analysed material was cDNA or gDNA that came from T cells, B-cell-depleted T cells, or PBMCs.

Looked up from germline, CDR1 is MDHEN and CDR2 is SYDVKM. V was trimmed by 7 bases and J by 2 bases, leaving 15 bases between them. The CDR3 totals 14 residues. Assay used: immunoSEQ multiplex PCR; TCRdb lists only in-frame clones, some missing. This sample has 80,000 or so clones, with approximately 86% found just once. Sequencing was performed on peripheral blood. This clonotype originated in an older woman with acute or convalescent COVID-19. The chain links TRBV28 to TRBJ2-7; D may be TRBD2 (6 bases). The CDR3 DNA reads TGTGCCAGCAATACCGGGGCGGGAACCTACGAGCAGTACTTC. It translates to CASNTGAGTYEQYF.